The 32 T cell receptor beta chains reported below all come from one sample, sequenced in a study of blood T cell repertoires in COVID-19. The method was immunoSEQ multiplex PCR; TCRdb's version includes in-frame clones alone and lacks a portion of them. The sample has around 200,000 clones; 85% are singletons. Material: PBMCs or T cells enriched from blood (not recorded which). All receptors come from a man in his forties who had recovered from COVID-19.

This clone was picked up a small number of times. The rearrangement links TRBV5-4 to TRBJ2-7; 10 positions match TRBD1. The CDR3 is 16 amino acids. V lost 4 bases and J lost 6; bases outside the gene matches: 13. In germline, CDR1 is SGHNT, CDR2 YYREEE (reference sequence). CDR3: CASSPGGWDRGLEQYF. CDR3 in DNA: TGTGCCAGCAGCCCCGGTGGTTGGGACAGGGGTCTCGAGCAGTACTTC.

This chain links TRBV7-2 with TRBJ1-2, with a tentative D call TRBD1 (5 bases). CDR1 is SGHTA and CDR2 is FQGNSA in the germline V gene. Between the trimmed V and J ends, which lost 6 bases and 2 bases, there was a span of 16 bases. The length of the CDR3 is 15 residues. The CDR3 loop is CASSRQGDLNYGYTF. CDR3 nucleotide sequence: TGTGCCAGCAGTCGGCAGGGCGACCTCAACTATGGCTACACCTTC. Complete variable domain (other parts from reference TRBV7-2 and TRBJ1-2): GAGVSQSPSNKVTEKGKDVELRCDPISGHTALYWYRQSLGQGLEFLIYFQGNSAPDKSGLPSDRFSAERTGGSVSTLTIQRTQQEDSAVYLCASSRQGDLNYGYTFGSGTRLTVV.

This clone was found once. The chain combines TRBV27 with TRBJ1-1; D is unresolved. The germline CDR1 and CDR2 sequences are MNHEY and SMNVEV (reference sequence). Trimming stripped 5 bases from V and 1 base from J, with 14 bases between. The CDR3 length is 15 residues. DNA of the CDR3: TGTGCCAGCAGTCCATACAGCAGCCCGAACACTGAAGCTTTCTTT. This sequence encodes CASSPYSSPNTEAFF.

The rearrangement links TRBV10-3 to TRBJ1-1; TRBD1 is a possible D gene (5 bases). This CDR3 comprises 15 residues. The V and J ends lost 6 bases and 0 bases respectively, with 14 bases between them. Per germline, CDR1 ENHRY and CDR2 SYGVKD. This CDR3 is CAIRSGSGMNTEAFF. For the CDR3, the DNA is TGTGCCATCAGAAGTGGCTCAGGGATGAACACTGAAGCTTTCTTT.

This clone was picked up a small number of times. The chain uses TRBV6-2 or TRBV6-3 and TRBJ1-1; TRBD1 might be the D (6 bases). The CDR3 is 15 residues long. Between the trimmed V and J ends, which lost 0 bases and 4 bases, there was a span of 12 bases. Per germline, CDR1 MNHEY and CDR2 SVGEGT. DNA for the CDR3: TGTGCCAGCAGTTACTCGAAACAGGGATCCACTGAAGCTTTCTTT. It is translated as CASSYSKQGSTEAFF.

The chain employs TRBV5-4 and TRBJ2-3, with 12 bases lining up with TRBD1. With V trimmed by 4 bases and J by 0 bases, 9 bases remained unmatched. Looked up from germline, CDR1 is SGHNT and CDR2 is YYREEE (reference sequence). CDR3 size: 18 residues. CDR3 protein: CASSPGTGGTLSTDTQYF. In nucleotides, the CDR3 is TGTGCCAGCAGCCCCGGGACAGGGGGCACCCTTAGCACAGATACGCAGTATTTT.

The genes are TRBV27 and TRBJ2-7, with 7 bases aligning to TRBD1. This CDR3 is 14 amino acids long. Germline CDR1 reads MNHEY; CDR2 reads SMNVEV (reference sequence). Trimming took 6 bases from V and 0 from J; bases not matched to a gene: 5. CDR3 loop: CASRVTGSSYEQYF. The CDR3, as DNA: TGTGCCAGCAGAGTGACAGGGTCCTCCTACGAGCAGTACTTC.

The CDR3 reads CASSLIMRNYEQYF. The CDR3, as DNA: TGTGCCAGCAGTTTAATCATGAGGAACTACGAGCAGTACTTC. The gene calls are TRBV28 and TRBJ2-7; D is ambiguous. The V gene lost 2 bases and the J gene lost 3 bases, with 11 bases spanning the gap. The CDR3 consists of 14 residues. Germline assignment: CDR1 MDHEN and CDR2 SYDVKM.

This clone was recorded a few times. The J gene is TRBJ2-1, the V gene TRBV5-1; 12 bases are a match to TRBD2. The CDR3 is 15 residues long. Germline V lookup: CDR1 SGHRS, CDR2 YFSETQ. V trimming: 3 bases; J trimming: 7 bases; junction bases outside the gene matches: 5. The chain's CDR3 is CASSWGGTSGNEQFF. CDR3 coding DNA: TGCGCCAGCAGCTGGGGTGGGACTAGCGGGAATGAGCAGTTCTTC.

This chain connects TRBV12-3 or TRBV12-4 to TRBJ2-7, with TRBD2 identical over 8 bases. The J segment lost 12 bases and the V segment lost 4 bases, leaving 5 bases of the junction unmatched. The CDR3 runs 11 residues. Written as DNA, the CDR3 is TGTGCCAGCAGTTCAGCGGGAGTGGTGTACTTC. As protein: CASSSAGVVYF.

This clone was observed a single time. The chain joins TRBV19 to TRBJ2-2; 14 nucleotides line up with TRBD2. The V gene end was trimmed by 8 bases and the J gene end by 5 bases; junction bases not matched to a gene: 7. The CDR3 runs 16 residues. CDR1 is LNHDA, CDR2 SQIVND, per germline (reference sequence). This CDR3 reads CASAGLAGVATGELFF. CDR3 nucleotide sequence: TGTGCCAGTGCGGGACTAGCGGGAGTGGCGACCGGGGAGCTGTTTTTT.

The chain links TRBV4-1 to TRBJ1-2; a weak D match, TRBD1 (6 bases). V was shortened by 5 bases and J by 4 bases, with 14 bases between the two germline ends. The CDR3 has 14 residues. Germline CDR1 and CDR2: MGHRA and YSYEKL. The DNA for the CDR3 is TGCGCCAGCAGCAGAGACGGCAGGGGCTATGGCTACACCTTC. Its protein product is CASSRDGRGYGYTF.

The genes are TRBV7-2 and TRBJ2-1; 7 bases map to TRBD1. V gave up 1 base and J gave up 5 bases; unmatched junction bases: 2. Germline assignment: CDR1 SGHTA and CDR2 FQGNSA. There are 14 residues in the CDR3. CDR3 sequence (DNA): TGTGCCAGCAGCTTAGAGGACAGGAACAATGAGCAGTTCTTC. Translated, it gives CASSLEDRNNEQFF.

The V gene is TRBV11-2, the J gene TRBJ1-1; TRBD1 aligns across 7 bases. With V trimmed by 5 bases and J by 4 bases, 10 bases remained unmatched. Looked up from germline, CDR1 is SGHAT and CDR2 is FQNNGV. The length of the CDR3 is 15 residues. The CDR3 sequence is CASSVRGGEGTEAFF. The CDR3 region has the DNA TGTGCCAGCAGCGTACGAGGGGGCGAGGGCACTGAAGCTTTCTTT.

This clone appeared a few times. The chain uses TRBV3-1 (or the pseudogene TRBV3-2) and TRBJ2-7; TRBD2 aligns across 8 bases. V lost 4 bases, J lost 12 bases, and 5 bases stayed unmatched. CDR3 length: 11 residues. Germline CDR1 is LGHDT and CDR2 is YNNKEL (reference sequence). CDR3 coding DNA: TGTGCCAGCAGCCTACTAGCGGAGATGTACTTC. Translated: CASSLLAEMYF.

The CDR3: CASRRTSGREDTQYF. CDR3 bases: TGTGCCAGCAGAAGGACTAGCGGGAGAGAAGATACGCAGTATTTT. The gene calls are TRBV6-4 and TRBJ2-3; TRBD2 matches 13 bases. The CDR3 is 15 residues long. V dropped 6 bases and J dropped 5; count of bases not matched to a gene: 5. The germline V gene encodes CDR1 MRHNA and CDR2 SNTAGT.

The chain recombines TRBV6-2 or TRBV6-3 with TRBJ2-3, with a tentative D call TRBD2 (6 bases). Looked up from germline, CDR1 is MNHEY and CDR2 is SVGEGT. The CDR3 length is 12 residues. V shed 2 bases and J shed 9 bases, with 9 bases lying between them. CDR3 loop: CASSYTEGTQYF. CDR3 DNA: TGTGCCAGCAGTTACACGGAGGGGACGCAGTATTTT.

This clone was observed once. This chain joins TRBV9 and TRBJ1-1; 8 bases map to TRBD1. CDR3 length: 14 amino acids. The germline V gene encodes CDR1 SGDLS and CDR2 YYNGEE. V gave up 4 bases and J gave up 0 bases; unmatched junction bases: 2. This CDR3 is CASSQQGVNTEAFF. The CDR3 DNA is TGTGCCAGCAGCCAACAGGGGGTGAACACTGAAGCTTTCTTT. Complete variable domain (other parts from reference TRBV9 and TRBJ1-1): DSGVTQTPKHLITATGQRVTLRCSPRSGDLSVYWYQQSLDQGLQFLIQYYNGEERAKGNILERFSAQQFPDLHSELNLSSLELGDSALYFCASSQQGVNTEAFFGQGTRLTVV.

This rearrangement joins TRBV19 to TRBJ2-3; no clear D gene. This CDR3 is built from 15 residues. Germline assignment: CDR1 LNHDA and CDR2 SQIVND (reference sequence). Trimming took 1 base from V and 5 from J, leaving 13 bases between them. The CDR3 DNA sequence: TGTGCCAGTAGTATAGGAGGAGTTTCGGTAGATACGCAGTATTTT. Its protein product is CASSIGGVSVDTQYF.

J is TRBJ2-2 and V is TRBV5-1; 10 positions agree with TRBD2. Germline values: CDR1 SGHRS, CDR2 YFSETQ. Trimming cost V 0 bases and J 5 bases; bases outside gene matches: 4. The CDR3 is 16 residues long. The CDR3 nucleotides read TGCGCCAGCAGCTTGGCTTCTAGCGGGAGAACCGGGGAGCTGTTTTTT. It yields the protein CASSLASSGRTGELFF.

This chain links TRBV7-2 with TRBJ1-5; no clear D gene. Germline V lookup: CDR1 SGHTA, CDR2 FQGNSA. This CDR3 contains 12 residues. Trimming pared 5 bases from V and 6 bases from J, leaving 8 bases between. The CDR3 protein is CASSPYRQPQHF. CDR3 DNA: TGTGCCAGCAGCCCTTATCGTCAGCCCCAGCATTTT.

The rearrangement joins TRBV29-1 to TRBJ1-1; a weak D match, TRBD1 (6 bases). The CDR3 covers 15 residues. Per the germline V gene, CDR1 is SQVTM and CDR2 is ANQGSEA. V lost 3 bases, J lost 1 base, and 15 bases lay in between. CDR3 in DNA: TGCAGCGTTGACAAGAGGGGGAACCGGAACACTGAAGCTTTCTTT. Translation: CSVDKRGNRNTEAFF.

V and J are TRBV11-2 and TRBJ1-1; TRBD1 matches at 12 bases. V shed 5 bases, J shed 3 bases, and the junction held 4 bases outside the gene matches. The CDR3 extends over 15 amino acids. The germline gives CDR1 SGHAT, CDR2 FQNNGV. The CDR3 loop is CASSMGTGGYTEAFF. The DNA of the CDR3 is TGTGCCAGCAGCATGGGGACAGGGGGCTACACTGAAGCTTTCTTT.

V is TRBV7-3 and J is TRBJ2-7, with TRBD2 matching 11 bases. Germline V gene lookup returns CDR1 SGHTA and CDR2 FQGTGA. The CDR3 length is 15 residues. Losses at the gene ends were 4 bases for V and 4 bases for J; bases not matched to a gene: 6. Here the CDR3 reads CASSYSGTSGYEQYF. The CDR3 DNA reads as TGTGCCAGCAGCTATTCCGGGACTAGCGGTTACGAGCAGTACTTC.

The chain couples TRBV12-3 or TRBV12-4 to TRBJ1-3; D gene ambiguous. Trimming took off 7 bases at V and 0 bases at J, with 7 bases between the two ends. This CDR3 has 13 residues. CDR3 region: CASIVSSGNTIYF. The CDR3 DNA is TGTGCCAGCATTGTCAGCTCTGGAAACACCATATATTTT.

The genes are TRBV9 and TRBJ1-2, with D possibly being TRBD1 (5 bases). Germline V gene lookup returns CDR1 SGDLS and CDR2 YYNGEE. V lost 1 base and J 7 bases, leaving 11 bases between the germline ends. The CDR3 covers 13 residues. The CDR3 DNA reads as TGTGCCAGCAGCGTAAGGCCCCAGGGTGGCTACACCTTC. Amino acid sequence: CASSVRPQGGYTF.

J is TRBJ2-7 and V is TRBV9; a possible D gene is TRBD2 (5 bases). Germline CDR1 and CDR2: SGDLS and YYNGEE. The CDR3 runs to 15 residues. V lost 3 bases and J 2 bases, leaving 15 bases between the germline ends. The DNA of the CDR3 is TGTGCCAGCAGCGCAAGCTCCGGGGTAACCTACGAGCAGTACTTC. Translated: CASSASSGVTYEQYF.

This chain joins TRBV18 and TRBJ1-6; D not certain. V was trimmed by 3 bases and J by 7 bases, leaving 10 bases between them. This CDR3 is 14 amino acids long. Looked up from germline, CDR1 is KGHSH and CDR2 is LQKENI. CDR3 protein: CASSPSELNSPLHF. In DNA, the CDR3 is TGTGCCAGCTCACCCAGCGAATTGAATTCACCCCTCCACTTT.

Of note for this clone: The junction departs from the called germline gene at one end, perhaps through a read error. The chain recombines TRBV7-7 with TRBJ2-5; 7 positions agree with TRBD2. There are 16 residues in the CDR3. Looked up from germline, CDR1 is SSHAT and CDR2 is FNYEAQ (reference sequence). In DNA form, the CDR3 reads TGTGCTAGCAGCTTATTAGCGGGCGCTGCAAAAGAGACCCAGTACTTC. This sequence encodes CASSLLAGAAKETQYF.

V and J are TRBV2 and TRBJ1-4, with 9 bases aligning to TRBD1. The CDR3 spans 16 residues. Germline CDR1 SNHLY, CDR2 FYNNEI. Losses at the gene ends were 5 bases for V and 7 bases for J; bases not matched to a gene: 11. This chain's CDR3 is CASSSLAGQGREKLFF. CDR3 in DNA: TGTGCCAGCAGTTCTTTAGCCGGACAGGGGCGTGAAAAACTGTTTTTT.

This clone occurred once. V is TRBV3-1 (or the pseudogene TRBV3-2) and J is TRBJ2-3; 14 bases line up with TRBD2. This CDR3 region has 16 residues. After removal of 5 bases from V and 5 bases from J, the junction contained 6 bases not matched to a gene. CDR1 is LGHDT, CDR2 YNNKEL, per germline (reference sequence). For the CDR3, the DNA is TGTGCCAGCAGCTCCGGGACTAGCGGGAGAATAGATACGCAGTATTTT. It translates to CASSSGTSGRIDTQYF.

The genes are TRBV12-5 and TRBJ1-5; D is unresolved. Between the trimmed V and J ends, which lost 3 bases and 2 bases, there was a span of 11 bases. The germline CDR1 and CDR2 sequences are LGHNT and FRNRAP. The CDR3 sequence is 15 residues long. The CDR3 bases are TGTGCTAGTGGTTTTGGGCGAGCTGGCAATCAGCCCCAGCATTTT. Translation: CASGFGRAGNQPQHF.